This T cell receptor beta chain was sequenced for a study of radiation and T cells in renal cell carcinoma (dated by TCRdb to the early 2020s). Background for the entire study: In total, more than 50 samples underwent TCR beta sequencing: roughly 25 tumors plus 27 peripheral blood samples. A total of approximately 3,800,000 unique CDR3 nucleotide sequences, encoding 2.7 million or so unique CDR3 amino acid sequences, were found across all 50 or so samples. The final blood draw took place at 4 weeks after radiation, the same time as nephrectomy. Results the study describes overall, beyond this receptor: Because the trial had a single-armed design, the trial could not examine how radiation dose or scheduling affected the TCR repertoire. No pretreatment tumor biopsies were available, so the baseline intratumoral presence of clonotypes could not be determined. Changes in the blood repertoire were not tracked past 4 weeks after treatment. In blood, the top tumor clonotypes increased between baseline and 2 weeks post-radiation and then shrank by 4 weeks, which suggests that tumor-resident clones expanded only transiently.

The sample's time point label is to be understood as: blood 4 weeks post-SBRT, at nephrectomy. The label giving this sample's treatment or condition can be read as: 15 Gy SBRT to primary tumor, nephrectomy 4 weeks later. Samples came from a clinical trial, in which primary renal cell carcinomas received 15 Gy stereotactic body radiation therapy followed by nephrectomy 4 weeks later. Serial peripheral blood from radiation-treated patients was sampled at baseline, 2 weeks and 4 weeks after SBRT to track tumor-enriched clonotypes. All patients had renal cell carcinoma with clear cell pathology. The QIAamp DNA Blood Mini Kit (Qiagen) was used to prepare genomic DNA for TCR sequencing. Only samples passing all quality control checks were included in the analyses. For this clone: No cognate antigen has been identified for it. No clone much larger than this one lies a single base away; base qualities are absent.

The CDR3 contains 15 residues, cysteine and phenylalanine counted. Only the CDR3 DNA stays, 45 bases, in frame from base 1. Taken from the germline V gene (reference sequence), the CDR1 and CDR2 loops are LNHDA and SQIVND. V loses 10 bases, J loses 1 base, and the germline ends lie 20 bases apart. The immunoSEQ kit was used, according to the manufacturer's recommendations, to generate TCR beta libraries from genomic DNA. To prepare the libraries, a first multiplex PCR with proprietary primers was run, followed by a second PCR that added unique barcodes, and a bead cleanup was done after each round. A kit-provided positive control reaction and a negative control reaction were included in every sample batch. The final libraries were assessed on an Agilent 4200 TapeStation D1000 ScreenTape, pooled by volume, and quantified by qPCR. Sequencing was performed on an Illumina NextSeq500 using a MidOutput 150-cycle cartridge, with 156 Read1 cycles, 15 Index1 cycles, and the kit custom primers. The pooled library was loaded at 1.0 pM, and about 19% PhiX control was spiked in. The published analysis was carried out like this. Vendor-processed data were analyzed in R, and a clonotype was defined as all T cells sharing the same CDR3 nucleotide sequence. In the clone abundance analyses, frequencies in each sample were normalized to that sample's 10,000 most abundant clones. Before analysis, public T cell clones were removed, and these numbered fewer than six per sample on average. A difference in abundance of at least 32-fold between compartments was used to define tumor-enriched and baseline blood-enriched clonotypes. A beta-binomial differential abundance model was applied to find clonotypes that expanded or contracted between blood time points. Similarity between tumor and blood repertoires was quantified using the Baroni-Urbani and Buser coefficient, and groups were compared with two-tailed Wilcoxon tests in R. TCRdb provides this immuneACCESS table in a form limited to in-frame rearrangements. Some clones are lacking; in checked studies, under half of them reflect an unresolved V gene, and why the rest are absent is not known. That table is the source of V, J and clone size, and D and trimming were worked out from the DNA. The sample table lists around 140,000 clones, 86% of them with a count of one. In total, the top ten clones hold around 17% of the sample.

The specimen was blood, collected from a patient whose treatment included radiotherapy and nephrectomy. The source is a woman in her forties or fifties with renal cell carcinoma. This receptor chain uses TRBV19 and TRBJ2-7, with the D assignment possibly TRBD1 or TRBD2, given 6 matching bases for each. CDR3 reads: CATSPRGLASYEQYF. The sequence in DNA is TGTGCCACTTCTCCCCGGGGGCTCGCGTCCTACGAGCAGTACTTC.